A single sample gave rise to the 15 T cell receptor beta chains below, sequenced in a study of CD8+CD57+ T cells in acquired aplastic anemia. Template material for TCR beta VDJ and CDR3 profiling consisted of genomic DNA. TCRdb fed the reads into MiXCR, producing one record per CDR3 protein. The table has about 420,000 distinct CDR3 sequences, roughly 68% seen once. Sequencing was done on a sample of sorted CD4+, CD8+, or CD8+CD57+ T cells (not recorded which) from PBMCs. These TCRs come from a human donor in good health, serving as a control.

On this clonotype itself: Since no conserved phenylalanine or tryptophan closes the CDR3, a read error is the likely cause. The DNA is left out, because the CDR3 cannot be placed on it with certainty; the CDR3 is given as TCRdb lists it. The CDR3 sequence is CASSEYGGETQYFGP. V gene TRBV2 combines with J gene TRBJ1-3; TRBD1 is taken as the D call from the table, unchecked against the DNA. CDR1 and CDR2 (germline): SNHLY, FYNNEI. With termini counted, the CDR3 has 15 amino acids.

V and J are TRBV7-2 and TRBJ2-3, with D unclear. This CDR3 region has 15 residues. V was trimmed by 3 bases and J by 8 bases, leaving 18 bases between them. Germline V lookup: CDR1 SGHTA, CDR2 FQGNSA. The CDR3 loop is CASSLVPRQPATQYF. CDR3 nucleotides: TGTGCCAGCAGCTTGGTACCACGCCAGCCAGCTACGCAGTATTTT. Supplemented by reference TRBV7-2 and TRBJ2-3, the full variable domain reads GAGVSQSPSNKVTEKGKDVELRCDPISGHTALYWYRQSLGQGLEFLIYFQGNSAPDKSGLPSDRFSAERTGGSVSTLTIQRTQQEDSAVYLCASSLVPRQPATQYFGPGTRLTVL.

This clonotype appeared many times. V usage is TRBV30 and J usage is TRBJ2-3; 7 positions match TRBD1. Germline CDR1 reads GTSNPN; CDR2 reads SVGIG (reference sequence). V lost 1 base, J lost 2 bases, and 6 bases stayed unmatched. The CDR3 has 15 amino acids. CDR3 nucleotides: TGTGCCTGGAGTGCGGGCCAGGGGGACACAGATACGCAGTATTTT. Translation: CAWSAGQGDTDTQYF.

The chain joins TRBV7-2 to TRBJ2-7, with D perhaps TRBD2 (6 bases). Germline V gene lookup returns CDR1 SGHTA and CDR2 FQGNSA. Trimming shortened V by 0 bases and J by 2 bases, and 11 bases separated the two germline ends. This CDR3 has 15 amino acids. CDR3 sequence: CASSLARGLAYEQYF. Here the CDR3 DNA reads TGTGCCAGCAGCTTAGCACGGGGGTTGGCCTACGAGCAGTACTTC. Full variable domain (rest looked up from reference TRBV7-2 and TRBJ2-7): GAGVSQSPSNKVTEKGKDVELRCDPISGHTALYWYRQSLGQGLEFLIYFQGNSAPDKSGLPSDRFSAERTGGSVSTLTIQRTQQEDSAVYLCASSLARGLAYEQYFGPGTRLTVT.

This rearrangement joins TRBV5-1 to TRBJ1-5; D is unclear. The CDR3 length is 13 residues. Germline V CDR1 and CDR2: SGHRS, YFSETQ. Trimming removed 0 bases at V and 11 bases at J, with 12 bases between. CDR3 protein: CASSLVSPATQHF. The CDR3 coding sequence is TGCGCCAGCAGCTTGGTTTCACCCGCTACCCAGCATTTT.

The CDR3 sequence: CASSLNEHRSDTQYF. The CDR3 DNA reads TGTGCCAGCAGCCTAAACGAACACCGCTCAGATACGCAGTATTTT. The rearrangement joins TRBV7-9 to TRBJ2-3; D remains ambiguous. Germline loops: CDR1 SEHNR, CDR2 FQNEAQ (reference sequence). The V end was cut by 5 bases, the J end by 4 bases, with 16 bases between. The CDR3 contains 15 residues.

Details on this clonotype: A read error is likely, as this CDR3 ends without the conserved phenylalanine or tryptophan. The DNA is left out, because the CDR3 cannot be placed on it with certainty; the CDR3 is given as TCRdb lists it. The gene calls are TRBV10-3 and TRBJ1-6; the D segment call TRBD1 is taken from the table without a DNA check. The CDR3 has 16 amino acids, counting both end residues. From germline, CDR1 is ENHRY and CDR2 SYGVKD. The chain's CDR3 is CASSYHLGTGDVPHHL.

This clonotype was counted only a few times. No conserved phenylalanine or tryptophan ends this CDR3, so it is likely a read error. The V call is TRBV29-1, the J call TRBJ1-1; D is undetermined. From germline, CDR1 is SQVTM and CDR2 ANQGSEA. The CDR3 loop spans 13 amino acids. Trimming pared 6 bases from V and 1 base from J, leaving 12 bases between. The chain's CDR3 is CSVSRDRNTEAFS. CDR3 nucleotides: TGCAGCGTCTCTAGGGATAGGAACACTGAAGCTTTCTCT.

This clonotype appeared once. The chain has TRBV5-4 and TRBJ1-2; the D is unclear. Trimming removed 4 bases at V and 5 bases at J, with 18 bases between. The length of the CDR3 is 15 residues. Germline V gene data show CDR1 as SGHNT and CDR2 as YYREEE (reference sequence). This CDR3 is CASSPDPQIPYGYTF. The CDR3 DNA follows: TGTGCCAGCAGCCCCGACCCGCAGATACCTTATGGCTACACCTTC. The full variable domain, completed using reference TRBV5-4 and TRBJ1-2, is ETGVTQSPTHLIKTRGQQVTLRCSSQSGHNTVSWYQQALGQGPQFIFQYYREEENGRGNFPPRFSGLQFPNYSSELNVNALELDDSALYLCASSPDPQIPYGYTFGSGTRLTVV.

With respect to this clonotype: Because the CDR3 is missing its conserved closing phenylalanine or tryptophan, this is likely a read error. Because the CDR3's place on the DNA is in doubt, the DNA is left out and the CDR3 is given as listed by TCRdb. The chain employs TRBV9 and TRBJ1-5; TRBD1 is taken as the D call from the table, unchecked against the DNA. The germline CDR1 and CDR2 sequences are SGDLS and YYNGEE. The CDR3 spans 12 residues, counting both ends. The CDR3 protein is CASSVAAQAAYE.

Remarks on this clonotype: One end of the junction varies from germline; a read error may be responsible. The chain combines TRBV9 with TRBJ2-3, with D possibly called TRBD1 or TRBD2 (5 bases each). Germline V gene lookup returns CDR1 SGDLS and CDR2 YYNGEE. The CDR3 length is 14 residues. The CDR3 loop reads CASSNGRDADTQYF. The CDR3 bases are TGTGCCAGCTCGAACGGACGGGACGCAGACACGCAGTATTTT.

The chain employs TRBV9 and TRBJ2-7, with D hard to call. The germline V gene encodes CDR1 SGDLS and CDR2 YYNGEE. Trimming removed 3 bases from V and 13 bases from J, with 23 bases in between. The CDR3 covers 14 residues. CDR3 nucleotides: TGTGCCAGCAGCGAGAAGACCCCAGGAAGCGAGCTTTACTTC. Translation: CASSEKTPGSELYF.

The gene calls are TRBV29-1 and TRBJ2-5; perhaps TRBD1 as D (6 bases). The germline V gene has CDR1 SQVTM and CDR2 ANQGSEA. The CDR3 totals 12 residues. Trimming pared 4 bases from V and 1 base from J, leaving 7 bases between. Here the CDR3 reads CSVGQVQETQYF. The CDR3 DNA is TGCAGCGTTGGACAGGTCCAAGAGACCCAGTACTTC.

The chain employs TRBV7-3 and TRBJ1-1; D remains ambiguous. This CDR3 has 14 amino acids. From germline, CDR1 is SGHTA and CDR2 FQGTGA. V shed 6 bases and J shed 2 bases, with 13 bases lying between them. In nucleotides, the CDR3 is TGTGCCAGCAGAATCACCAGGCCCAACACTGAAGCTTTCTTT. Encoded protein: CASRITRPNTEAFF.

V is TRBV9 and J is TRBJ1-2; no definite D call. This CDR3 comprises 13 residues. Germline V gene lookup returns CDR1 SGDLS and CDR2 YYNGEE. Trimming pared 5 bases from V and 5 bases from J, leaving 13 bases between. CDR3 sequence reads: CASSGDEVYGYTF. For the CDR3, the DNA is TGTGCCAGCAGTGGAGACGAGGTGTATGGCTACACCTTC.